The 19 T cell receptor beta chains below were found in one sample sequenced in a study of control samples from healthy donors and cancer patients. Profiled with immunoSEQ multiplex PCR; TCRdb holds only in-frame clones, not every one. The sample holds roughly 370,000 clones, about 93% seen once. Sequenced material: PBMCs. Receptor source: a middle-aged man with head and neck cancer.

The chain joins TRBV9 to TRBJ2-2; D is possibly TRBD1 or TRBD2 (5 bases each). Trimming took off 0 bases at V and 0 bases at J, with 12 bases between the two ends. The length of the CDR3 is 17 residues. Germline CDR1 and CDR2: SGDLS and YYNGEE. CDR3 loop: CASSVAARETNTGELFF. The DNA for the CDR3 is TGTGCCAGCAGCGTAGCGGCCAGGGAGACGAACACCGGGGAGCTGTTTTTT.

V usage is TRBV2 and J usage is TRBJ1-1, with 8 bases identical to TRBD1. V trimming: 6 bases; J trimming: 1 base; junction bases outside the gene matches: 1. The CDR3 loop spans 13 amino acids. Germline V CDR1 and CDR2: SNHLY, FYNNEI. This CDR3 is CASRGTGNTEAFF. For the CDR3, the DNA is TGTGCCAGCAGAGGGACAGGGAACACTGAAGCTTTCTTT.

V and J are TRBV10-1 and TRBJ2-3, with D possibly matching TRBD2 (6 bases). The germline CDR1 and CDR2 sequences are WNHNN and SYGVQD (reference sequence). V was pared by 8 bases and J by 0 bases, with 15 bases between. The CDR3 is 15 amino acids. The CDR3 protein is CASSGGKPSTDTQYF. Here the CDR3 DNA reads TGCGCCAGCTCGGGCGGGAAGCCTAGCACAGATACGCAGTATTTT.

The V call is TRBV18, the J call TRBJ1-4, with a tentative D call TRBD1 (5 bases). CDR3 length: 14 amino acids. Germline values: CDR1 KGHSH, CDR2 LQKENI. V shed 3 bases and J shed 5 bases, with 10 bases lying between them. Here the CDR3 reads CASSPRGGNEKLFF. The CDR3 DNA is TGTGCCAGCTCACCTCGGGGCGGGAATGAAAAACTGTTTTTT.

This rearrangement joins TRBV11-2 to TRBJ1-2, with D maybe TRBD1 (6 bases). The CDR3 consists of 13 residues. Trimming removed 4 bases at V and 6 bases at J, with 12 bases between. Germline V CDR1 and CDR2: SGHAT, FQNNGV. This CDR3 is CASSSSGTHGYTF. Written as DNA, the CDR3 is TGTGCCAGCAGCTCATCCGGGACACATGGCTACACCTTC. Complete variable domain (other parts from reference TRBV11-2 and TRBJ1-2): EAGVAQSPRYKIIEKRQSVAFWCNPISGHATLYWYQQILGQGPKLLIQFQNNGVVDDSQLPKDRFSAERLKGVDSTLKIQPAKLEDSAVYLCASSSSGTHGYTFGSGTRLTVV.

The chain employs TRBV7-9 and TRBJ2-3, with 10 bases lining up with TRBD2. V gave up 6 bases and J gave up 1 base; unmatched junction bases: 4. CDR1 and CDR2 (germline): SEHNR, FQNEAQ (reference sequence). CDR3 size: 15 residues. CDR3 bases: TGTGCCAGCAGTCTGCTAGCGGGGGGCACAGATACGCAGTATTTT. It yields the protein CASSLLAGGTDTQYF.

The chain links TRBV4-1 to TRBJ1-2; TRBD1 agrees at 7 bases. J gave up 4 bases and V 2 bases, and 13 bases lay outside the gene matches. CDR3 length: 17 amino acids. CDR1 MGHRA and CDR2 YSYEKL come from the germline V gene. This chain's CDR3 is CASSQISGQGGRYGYTF. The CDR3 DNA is TGCGCCAGCAGCCAAATAAGTGGGCAGGGGGGACGCTATGGCTACACCTTC.

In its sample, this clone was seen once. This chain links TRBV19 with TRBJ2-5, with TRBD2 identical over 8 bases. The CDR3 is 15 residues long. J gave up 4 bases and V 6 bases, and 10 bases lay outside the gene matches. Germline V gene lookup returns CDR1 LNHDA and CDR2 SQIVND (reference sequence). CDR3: CASSPVRGGSETQYF. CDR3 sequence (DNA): TGTGCCAGTAGCCCCGTACGCGGGGGGTCAGAGACCCAGTACTTC.

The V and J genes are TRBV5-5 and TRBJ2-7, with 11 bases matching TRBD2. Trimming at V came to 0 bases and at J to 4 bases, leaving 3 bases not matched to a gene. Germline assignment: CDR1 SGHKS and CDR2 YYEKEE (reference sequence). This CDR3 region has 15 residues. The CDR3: CASSLGLAGTYEQYF. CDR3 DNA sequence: TGTGCCAGCAGCTTGGGACTAGCGGGAACGTACGAGCAGTACTTC.

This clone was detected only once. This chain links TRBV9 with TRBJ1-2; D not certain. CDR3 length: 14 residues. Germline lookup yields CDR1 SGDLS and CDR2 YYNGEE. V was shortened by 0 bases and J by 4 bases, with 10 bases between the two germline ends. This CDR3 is CASSVGGNIYGYTF. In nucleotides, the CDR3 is TGTGCCAGCAGCGTAGGAGGGAATATCTATGGCTACACCTTC.

The DNA for the CDR3 is TGTGCCAGCAGCTACACGGGCCGAACCCTTAGCACAGATACGCAGTATTTT. This sequence encodes CASSYTGRTLSTDTQYF. The V call is TRBV5-5, the J call TRBJ2-3; no firm D call. V shed 3 bases and J shed 0 bases, with 17 bases lying between them. The germline gives CDR1 SGHKS, CDR2 YYEKEE (reference sequence). The CDR3 consists of 17 residues.

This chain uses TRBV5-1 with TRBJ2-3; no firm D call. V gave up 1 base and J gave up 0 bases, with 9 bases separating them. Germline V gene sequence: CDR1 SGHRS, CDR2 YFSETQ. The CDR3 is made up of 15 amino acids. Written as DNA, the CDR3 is TGCGCCAGCAGCTTGTTCAGGCCTAGCACAGATACGCAGTATTTT. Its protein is CASSLFRPSTDTQYF.

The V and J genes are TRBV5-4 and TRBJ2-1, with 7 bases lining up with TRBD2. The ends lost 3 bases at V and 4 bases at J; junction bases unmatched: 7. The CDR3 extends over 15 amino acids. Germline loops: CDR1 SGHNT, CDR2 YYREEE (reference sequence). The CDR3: CASSSERDSYNEQFF. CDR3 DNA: TGTGCCAGCAGCTCCGAGCGGGACTCATACAATGAGCAGTTCTTC.

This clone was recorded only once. The CDR3 loop reads CSASRQGRTNEQYF. CDR3 DNA sequence: TGCAGTGCTAGTCGGCAGGGGCGGACCAACGAGCAGTACTTC. This chain uses TRBV20-1 with TRBJ2-7, with D possibly TRBD1 on 6 matching bases. The V gene's germline CDR1 is DFQATT and CDR2 SNEGSKA (reference sequence). Trimming left V 3 bases short and J 5 bases short, with 17 bases between. The CDR3 has 14 amino acids.

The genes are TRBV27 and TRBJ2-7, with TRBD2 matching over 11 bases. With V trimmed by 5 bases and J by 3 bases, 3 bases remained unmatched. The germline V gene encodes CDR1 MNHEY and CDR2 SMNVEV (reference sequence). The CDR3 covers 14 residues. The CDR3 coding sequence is TGTGCCAGCAGTCCAGGGACTAGCGGCTACGAGCAGTACTTC. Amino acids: CASSPGTSGYEQYF.

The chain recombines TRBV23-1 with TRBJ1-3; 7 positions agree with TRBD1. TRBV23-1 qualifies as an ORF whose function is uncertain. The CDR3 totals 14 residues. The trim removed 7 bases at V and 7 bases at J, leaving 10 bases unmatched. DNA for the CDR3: TGCGCCAGCATGAGCCTCAGGGGGAGGAACACCATATATTTT. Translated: CASMSLRGRNTIYF.

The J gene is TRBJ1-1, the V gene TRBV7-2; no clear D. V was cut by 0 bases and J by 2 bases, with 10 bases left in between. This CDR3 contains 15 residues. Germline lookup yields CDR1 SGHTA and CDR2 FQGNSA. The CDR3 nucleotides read TGTGCCAGCAGCTTAGCGCACTTGGCAAACACTGAAGCTTTCTTT. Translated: CASSLAHLANTEAFF.

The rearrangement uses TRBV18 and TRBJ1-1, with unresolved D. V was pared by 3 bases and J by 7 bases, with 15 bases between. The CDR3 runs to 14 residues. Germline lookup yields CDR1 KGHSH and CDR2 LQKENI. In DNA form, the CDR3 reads TGTGCCAGCTCACCCCGAGGGCCCGCAGATGAAGCTTTCTTT. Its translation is CASSPRGPADEAFF.

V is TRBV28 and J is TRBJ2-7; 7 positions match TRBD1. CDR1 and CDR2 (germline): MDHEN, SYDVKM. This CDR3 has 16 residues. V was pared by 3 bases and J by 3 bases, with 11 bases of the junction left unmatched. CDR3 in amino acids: CASSFLRGQLGYEQYF. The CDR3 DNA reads TGTGCCAGCAGTTTTTTGAGGGGACAGTTGGGCTACGAGCAGTACTTC.